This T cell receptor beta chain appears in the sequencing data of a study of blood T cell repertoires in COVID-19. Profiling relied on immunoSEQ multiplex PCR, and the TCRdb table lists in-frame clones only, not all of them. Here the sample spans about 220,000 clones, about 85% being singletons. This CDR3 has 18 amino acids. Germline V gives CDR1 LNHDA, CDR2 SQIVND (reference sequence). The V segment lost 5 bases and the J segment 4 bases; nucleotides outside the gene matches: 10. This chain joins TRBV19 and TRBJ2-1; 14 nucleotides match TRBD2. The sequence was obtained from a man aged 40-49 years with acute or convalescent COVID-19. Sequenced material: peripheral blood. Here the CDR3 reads CASSFRTSGGLSYNEQFF. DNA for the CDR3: TGTGCCAGTAGTTTCAGGACTAGCGGGGGGCTCAGTTACAATGAGCAGTTCTTC.